This entry concerns a single TCR beta chain. Other DNA variants within this sample encode the same CDR3. Germline V gene lookup returns CDR1 SGHDN and CDR2 FVKESK. Trimming took 0 bases from V and 10 from J; bases not matched to a gene: 6. The CDR3 consists of 15 residues. The sample is drawn from a study of control samples from healthy donors and cancer patients. Sequencing was performed with immunoSEQ multiplex PCR; in TCRdb, only in-frame clones are kept and a portion is missing. The sample lists around 140,000 clones, roughly 92% occurring once. The source is a man in his forties or fifties in good health. The genes are TRBV14 and TRBJ1-6; the match to TRBD1 covers 7 bases. The sequencing input was blood. The CDR3 sequence: CASSQDPQGLSPLHF. CDR3 DNA sequence: TGTGCCAGCAGCCAAGATCCACAGGGGCTCTCACCCCTCCACTTT.